The 17 T cell receptor beta chains below come from one sample, sequenced in a study of untreated major depressive disorder. Clones were read by immunoSEQ multiplex PCR, and TCRdb kept only the in-frame ones, dropping some. Among just over 20,000 clones listed, around 93% were seen once. The sequenced sample was CD4+ T cells from PBMCs. The receptors come from a man aged 25-45 years in good health.

This chain uses TRBV25-1 with TRBJ1-2, with D tentatively TRBD1 (5 bases). The germline CDR1 and CDR2 sequences are MGHDK and SYGVNS. The CDR3 contains 11 residues. The V and J ends lost 6 bases and 8 bases respectively, with 10 bases between them. CDR3 residues: CASSSGYGYTF. In DNA, the CDR3 is TGTGCCAGCAGCTCAGGGTACGGCTACACCTTC.

The chain carries TRBV27 and TRBJ2-1, with 9 bases matching TRBD2. CDR1 is MNHEY, CDR2 SMNVEV, per germline (reference sequence). Trimming at V came to 6 bases and at J to 9 bases, leaving 12 bases not matched to a gene. The CDR3 has 15 residues. The CDR3 loop reads CASSRSGTSLSEQFF. The CDR3 bases are TGTGCCAGCAGCCGATCCGGGACTAGCCTCAGTGAGCAGTTCTTC.

This clone occurred once. The chain is built from TRBV2 and TRBJ2-3; D possibly corresponds to TRBD2 (5 bases). Germline CDR1 SNHLY, CDR2 FYNNEI. The germline V and J ends were trimmed by 0 bases and 6 bases, with 13 bases remaining between them. This CDR3 region has 15 residues. CDR3 region: CASSEARAGVDTQYF. Written as DNA, the CDR3 is TGTGCCAGCAGTGAAGCTCGGGCCGGGGTGGATACGCAGTATTTT. The whole variable domain, filled in from reference TRBV2 and TRBJ2-3, reads EPEVTQTPSHQVTQMGQEVILRCVPISNHLYFYWYRQILGQKVEFLVSFYNNEISEKSEIFDDQFSVERPDGSNFTLKIRSTKLEDSAMYFCASSEARAGVDTQYFGPGTRLTVL.

The rearrangement uses TRBV4-3 and TRBJ1-1; 11 bases match TRBD1. The V segment lost 1 base and the J segment 2 bases; nucleotides outside the gene matches: 12. In germline, CDR1 is LGHNA, CDR2 YSLEER. The CDR3 totals 19 residues. In DNA form, the CDR3 reads TGCGCCAGCAGCCAAGCTGCCGGACAGGGGGCTATTCTTAACACTGAAGCTTTCTTT. Its translation is CASSQAAGQGAILNTEAFF.

This chain links TRBV7-2 with TRBJ1-2; a possible D gene is TRBD1 (6 bases). Trimming took off 0 bases at V and 10 bases at J, with 15 bases between the two ends. This CDR3 has 14 amino acids. Germline CDR1 is SGHTA and CDR2 is FQGNSA. CDR3 sequence reads: CASSLALGSGAYTF. The DNA for the CDR3 is TGTGCCAGCAGCTTAGCCTTGGGCTCAGGGGCCTACACCTTC. Drawing the rest from reference TRBV7-2 and TRBJ1-2, the complete variable domain is GAGVSQSPSNKVTEKGKDVELRCDPISGHTALYWYRQSLGQGLEFLIYFQGNSAPDKSGLPSDRFSAERTGGSVSTLTIQRTQQEDSAVYLCASSLALGSGAYTFGSGTRLTVV.

V is TRBV14 and J is TRBJ1-1; 7 bases match TRBD1. V shed 0 bases and J 6 bases; nucleotides not matched to a gene: 4. The CDR3 spans 14 residues. Germline V CDR1 and CDR2: SGHDN, FVKESK. CDR3 sequence reads: CASSQDRGIAEAFF. The CDR3 bases are TGTGCCAGCAGCCAAGACAGGGGGATCGCTGAAGCTTTCTTT.

The chain has TRBV27 and TRBJ1-4, with TRBD1 as a possible D gene (6 bases). The CDR3 runs 15 residues. Germline V lookup: CDR1 MNHEY, CDR2 SMNVEV (reference sequence). The ends were cut back, 5 bases at V and 7 bases at J, with 17 bases in the middle. CDR3 in amino acids: CASSPLTGGVEKLFF. The CDR3 coding sequence is TGTGCCAGCAGTCCCCTGACGGGGGGCGTTGAAAAACTGTTTTTT. Complete variable domain (other parts from reference TRBV27 and TRBJ1-4): EAQVTQNPRYLITVTGKKLTVTCSQNMNHEYMSWYRQDPGLGLRQIYYSMNVEVTDKGDVPEGYKVSRKEKRNFPLILESPSPNQTSLYFCASSPLTGGVEKLFFGSGTQLSVL.

V gene TRBV5-1 combines with J gene TRBJ1-4; D is uncertain. Per the germline V gene, CDR1 is SGHRS and CDR2 is YFSETQ. The CDR3 totals 12 residues. The V end was cut by 4 bases, the J end by 8 bases, with 9 bases between. Here the CDR3 reads CASSPDTEKLFF. CDR3 DNA sequence: TGCGCCAGCAGCCCCGACACGGAAAAACTGTTTTTT.

V usage is TRBV4-1 and J usage is TRBJ2-7; 10 bases agree with TRBD1. The junction had 11 bases not matched to a gene; V was cut back by 3 bases and J by 6 bases. The CDR3 has 16 amino acids. The germline V gene encodes CDR1 MGHRA and CDR2 YSYEKL. CDR3 region: CASSHLPGTGVAEQYF. CDR3 DNA sequence: TGCGCCAGCAGCCATTTACCCGGGACAGGGGTTGCCGAGCAGTACTTC.

In this sample, this clone turned up once. This chain connects TRBV9 to TRBJ2-2; D not resolved. Per germline, CDR1 SGDLS and CDR2 YYNGEE. V was clipped by 2 bases and J by 5 bases, with 7 bases between them. This CDR3 region has 13 residues. This CDR3 is CASSVIDTGELFF. As DNA, the CDR3 is TGTGCCAGCAGCGTCATTGATACCGGGGAGCTGTTTTTT.

The chain has TRBV7-9 and TRBJ2-1; D is unresolved. Germline values: CDR1 SEHNR, CDR2 FQNEAQ (reference sequence). With 1 base removed from V and 5 bases from J, the gap between germline ends came to 9 bases. The CDR3 runs to 14 residues. CDR3 amino acids: CASSLGRWDNEQFF. The CDR3 DNA is TGTGCCAGCAGCTTAGGTCGCTGGGACAATGAGCAGTTCTTC.

Points on this clone: This CDR3 is also generated by other DNA sequences in the sample. The chain carries TRBV9 and TRBJ2-3; TRBD2 matches at 10 bases. V was clipped by 2 bases and J by 2 bases; unmatched bases: 2. CDR1 is SGDLS, CDR2 YYNGEE, per germline. The CDR3 loop spans 15 amino acids. CDR3: CASSVSGRVTDTQYF. The DNA of the CDR3 is TGTGCCAGCAGCGTCAGCGGGAGGGTCACAGATACGCAGTATTTT.

V and J are TRBV29-1 and TRBJ2-2; D not certain. Trimming stripped 5 bases from V and 8 bases from J, with 9 bases between. This CDR3 has 11 amino acids. Germline-derived CDR1 and CDR2 are SQVTM and ANQGSEA. As DNA, the CDR3 is TGCAGCGTTCCGATGGGGGGGGAGCTGTTTTTT. Its protein is CSVPMGGELFF.

The chain uses TRBV5-6 and TRBJ1-2; D unresolved. Trimming cost V 5 bases and J 0 bases, with 8 bases left between them. Germline assignment: CDR1 SGHDT and CDR2 YYEEEE. This CDR3 is built from 13 residues. The CDR3 loop reads CASRWTTNYGYTF. CDR3 sequence (DNA): TGTGCCAGCAGGTGGACTACTAACTATGGCTACACCTTC.

The J gene is TRBJ2-1, the V gene TRBV6-1; D is possibly TRBD2 (6 bases). This CDR3 is 15 amino acids long. The ends were cut back, 4 bases at V and 1 base at J, with 11 bases in the middle. Germline loops: CDR1 MNHNS, CDR2 SASEGT. The CDR3: CASSALAVSYNEQFF. The CDR3 DNA is TGTGCCAGCAGTGCACTAGCAGTGTCCTACAATGAGCAGTTCTTC.

The J gene is TRBJ2-1, the V gene TRBV6-5; unclear D gene. Per germline, CDR1 MNHEY and CDR2 SVGAGI. The length of the CDR3 is 11 residues. V dropped 6 bases and J dropped 7 bases, with 7 bases sitting between them. The CDR3 spells CASSRGNEQFF. As DNA, the CDR3 is TGTGCCAGCAGCCGTGGGAATGAGCAGTTCTTC.

The J gene is TRBJ2-7, the V gene TRBV18; D possibly matches TRBD1 or TRBD2 (5 bases each). Germline CDR1 reads KGHSH; CDR2 reads LQKENI. V was shortened by 3 bases and J by 4 bases, with 13 bases between the two germline ends. The CDR3 length is 14 residues. CDR3 in amino acids: CASSPNGAQYEQYF. DNA for the CDR3: TGTGCCAGCTCACCTAACGGGGCCCAGTACGAGCAGTACTTC.